Shown below are 30 T cell receptor beta chains from a single sample sequenced in a study of T cell responses to AZD1222 COVID-19 vaccine. Only in-frame clones appear in the TCRdb table, and some are missing; sequencing was by immunoSEQ multiplex PCR. There are some 180,000 clones in the sample; around 92% occur only once, and roughly 1.3% lies in the top ten. Sequences were derived from peripheral blood, sampled on day 0 of AZD1222 vaccination. All receptors derive from an adult in good health.

The chain has TRBV30 and TRBJ1-6; D may be TRBD1 (6 bases). V was trimmed by 4 bases and J by 8 bases, leaving 15 bases between them. The germline gives CDR1 GTSNPN, CDR2 SVGIG (reference sequence). The CDR3 has 14 residues. The CDR3 nucleotides read TGTGCCTGGAATTCACAGGGTGGCTATTCACCCCTCCACTTT. Amino acid sequence: CAWNSQGGYSPLHF.

On this clone itself: The sample has other DNA sequences that encode this CDR3 too. The chain links TRBV3-1 (or the pseudogene TRBV3-2) to TRBJ1-5, with unresolved D. CDR1 is LGHDT and CDR2 is YNNKEL in the germline V gene (reference sequence). CDR3 length equals 12 residues. V was pared by 1 base and J by 7 bases, with 5 bases between. In DNA form, the CDR3 reads TGTGCCAGCAGCCAAGGGGGACAGCCCCAGCATTTT. As protein: CASSQGGQPQHF.

The rearrangement links TRBV4-2 to TRBJ2-1; TRBD2 matches at 9 bases. The germline V gene encodes CDR1 LGHNA and CDR2 YNFKEQ. The CDR3 is 16 residues long. V shed 0 bases, J shed 3 bases, and the junction held 3 bases outside the gene matches. Here the CDR3 DNA reads TGTGCCAGCAGCCAAGACGGACTAGCGATCTACAATGAGCAGTTCTTC. Protein: CASSQDGLAIYNEQFF.

The rearrangement uses TRBV7-2 and TRBJ1-1; D possibly corresponds to TRBD1 (6 bases). Trimming took off 4 bases at V and 0 bases at J, with 9 bases between the two ends. The CDR3 totals 14 residues. Germline V gene lookup returns CDR1 SGHTA and CDR2 FQGNSA. DNA of the CDR3: TGTGCCAGCAGCTCGGACAGTCTGAACACTGAAGCTTTCTTT. This sequence encodes CASSSDSLNTEAFF. Supplemented by reference TRBV7-2 and TRBJ1-1, the full variable domain reads GAGVSQSPSNKVTEKGKDVELRCDPISGHTALYWYRQSLGQGLEFLIYFQGNSAPDKSGLPSDRFSAERTGGSVSTLTIQRTQQEDSAVYLCASSSDSLNTEAFFGQGTRLTVV.

The chain employs TRBV5-1 and TRBJ2-5; D is unresolved. Germline V gene sequence: CDR1 SGHRS, CDR2 YFSETQ. CDR3 length: 13 residues. V shed 1 base and J shed 2 bases, with 6 bases lying between them. The CDR3 DNA is TGCGCCAGCAGCTTGAATGGACAAGAGACCCAGTACTTC. It yields the protein CASSLNGQETQYF.

The chain uses TRBV14 and TRBJ1-1, with no clear D. CDR3 length: 13 amino acids. V lost 4 bases and J lost 5, with 11 bases in between. The V gene's germline CDR1 is SGHDN and CDR2 FVKESK. The CDR3 is CASSPFRGTEAFF. CDR3 coding DNA: TGTGCCAGCAGCCCGTTCCGGGGAACTGAAGCTTTCTTT. The full variable domain, in which reference TRBV14 and TRBJ1-1 provide the parts outside the CDR3, is EAGVTQFPSHSVIEKGQTVTLRCDPISGHDNLYWYRRVMGKEIKFLLHFVKESKQDESGMPNNRFLAERTGGTYSTLKVQPAELEDSGVYFCASSPFRGTEAFFGQGTRLTVV.

The J gene is TRBJ1-5, the V gene TRBV19, with 8 bases identical to TRBD1. The germline CDR1 and CDR2 sequences are LNHDA and SQIVND (reference sequence). This CDR3 region has 17 residues. After removal of 0 bases from V and 7 bases from J, the junction contained 11 bases not matched to a gene. CDR3 bases: TGTGCCAGTAGTATAGAGGTGGGGCAGGGGGCCCGGCAGCCCCAGCATTTT. The encoded protein is CASSIEVGQGARQPQHF. Using reference TRBV19 and TRBJ1-5 for the parts outside the CDR3, the full variable domain is DGGITQSPKYLFRKEGQNVTLSCEQNLNHDAMYWYRQDPGQGLRLIYYSQIVNDFQKGDIAEGYSVSREKKESFPLTVTSAQKNPTAFYLCASSIEVGQGARQPQHFGDGTRLSIL.

This clone was counted a single time. This chain connects TRBV28 to TRBJ1-5; 9 bases agree with TRBD1. The CDR3 totals 16 residues. J lost 7 bases, V lost 6 bases, and 13 bases had no gene match. Per the germline V gene, CDR1 is MDHEN and CDR2 is SYDVKM. CDR3 in DNA: TGTGCCAGCAGGGAACCTGGGACAGGGTTGGTCCAGCCCCAGCATTTT. Its translation is CASREPGTGLVQPQHF.

The rearrangement links TRBV7-9 to TRBJ2-7, with TRBD1 matching over 8 bases. J gave up 7 bases and V 0 bases, and 11 bases lay outside the gene matches. In germline, CDR1 is SEHNR, CDR2 FQNEAQ (reference sequence). The CDR3 length is 16 residues. The CDR3 region is CASSLAGTGHHREQYF. The CDR3 nucleotides read TGTGCCAGCAGCTTAGCCGGGACAGGTCATCACCGTGAGCAGTACTTC.

As regards this clone: This same CDR3 is encoded by further DNA sequences in the sample. This rearrangement joins TRBV7-2 to TRBJ2-5, with D perhaps matching TRBD2 (5 bases). The CDR3 is 14 amino acids. Germline CDR1 SGHTA, CDR2 FQGNSA. The V and J ends lost 1 base and 1 base respectively, with 7 bases between them. Written as DNA, the CDR3 is TGTGCCAGCAGCTTAGGAGGGCTCCAAGAGACCCAGTACTTC. Protein product: CASSLGGLQETQYF. Complete variable domain (other parts from reference TRBV7-2 and TRBJ2-5): GAGVSQSPSNKVTEKGKDVELRCDPISGHTALYWYRQSLGQGLEFLIYFQGNSAPDKSGLPSDRFSAERTGGSVSTLTIQRTQQEDSAVYLCASSLGGLQETQYFGPGTRLLVL.

The rearrangement joins TRBV11-2 to TRBJ1-2; D may be TRBD1 (5 bases). This CDR3 has 14 residues. V gave up 0 bases and J gave up 7 bases, with 12 bases separating them. Germline loops: CDR1 SGHAT, CDR2 FQNNGV. CDR3 residues: CASSLDVGATGYTF. The CDR3 bases are TGTGCCAGCAGCTTAGATGTAGGGGCTACTGGCTACACCTTC. Using reference TRBV11-2 and TRBJ1-2 for the parts outside the CDR3, the full variable domain is EAGVAQSPRYKIIEKRQSVAFWCNPISGHATLYWYQQILGQGPKLLIQFQNNGVVDDSQLPKDRFSAERLKGVDSTLKIQPAKLEDSAVYLCASSLDVGATGYTFGSGTRLTVV.

The genes are TRBV21-1 and TRBJ1-3; TRBD1 reflects the table's D call only, with no check against the DNA. TRBV21-1 is a recognized pseudogene. The CDR3 extends over 16 amino acids. The CDR3 DNA reads TGTGCCAGCAGCAGTACAGGGTCATATCCTGGAAACACCATATATTTT. Protein product: CASSSTGSYPGNTIYF.

The chain is built from TRBV3-1 (or the pseudogene TRBV3-2) and TRBJ1-4, with TRBD1 as a possible D gene (5 bases). From germline, CDR1 is LGHDT and CDR2 YNNKEL (reference sequence). The CDR3 is 16 residues long. With 0 bases removed from V and 1 base from J, the gap between germline ends came to 9 bases. The CDR3 protein is CASSQDGGRTNEKLFF. The CDR3 DNA sequence: TGTGCCAGCAGCCAAGACGGGGGGAGAACTAATGAAAAACTGTTTTTT.

V is TRBV7-9 and J is TRBJ2-2, with D perhaps TRBD2 (7 bases). In germline, CDR1 is SEHNR, CDR2 FQNEAQ (reference sequence). Trimming removed 3 bases from V and 1 base from J, with 18 bases in between. CDR3 length equals 18 residues. The CDR3 loop reads CASSFVEGGPKNTGELFF. The CDR3 DNA follows: TGTGCCAGCAGCTTCGTCGAGGGGGGGCCGAAGAACACCGGGGAGCTGTTTTTT.

This chain joins TRBV7-2 and TRBJ1-6, with a tentative D call TRBD1 (6 bases). Germline V gives CDR1 SGHTA, CDR2 FQGNSA. The CDR3 has 16 residues. V was trimmed by 1 base and J by 7 bases, leaving 14 bases between them. The CDR3 nucleotides read TGTGCCAGCAGCTTAGGGGGGGGCGGTAGGAATTCACCCCTCCACTTT. Its protein is CASSLGGGGRNSPLHF. The whole variable domain, remainder taken from reference TRBV7-2 and TRBJ1-6, is GAGVSQSPSNKVTEKGKDVELRCDPISGHTALYWYRQSLGQGLEFLIYFQGNSAPDKSGLPSDRFSAERTGGSVSTLTIQRTQQEDSAVYLCASSLGGGGRNSPLHFGNGTRLTVT.

This clone was counted only a few times. The rearrangement links TRBV6-5 to TRBJ1-2; D perhaps matches TRBD1 (6 bases). V lost 6 bases to trimming and J lost 4 bases, with 12 bases between them. The V gene's germline CDR1 is MNHEY and CDR2 SVGAGI. This CDR3 is 13 amino acids long. This CDR3 is CASSTDRLYGYTF. In nucleotides, the CDR3 is TGTGCCAGCAGCACGGACAGACTCTATGGCTACACCTTC.

This chain joins TRBV9 and TRBJ1-5; D gene uncertain. The CDR3 length is 15 residues. Trimming shortened V by 6 bases and J by 2 bases, and 15 bases separated the two germline ends. CDR1 and CDR2 from the germline V gene are SGDLS and YYNGEE. Here the CDR3 reads CASTPSDGRNQPQHF. CDR3 DNA sequence: TGTGCCAGCACCCCCTCCGATGGTCGCAATCAGCCCCAGCATTTT.

The chain recombines TRBV18 with TRBJ1-1, with 7 bases identical to TRBD1. Germline V gene sequence: CDR1 KGHSH, CDR2 LQKENI. CDR3 length: 15 residues. V was pared by 2 bases and J by 3 bases, with 6 bases of the junction left unmatched. The CDR3 bases are TGTGCCAGCTCACCAGTCGCCAGGGGGGACACTGAAGCTTTCTTT. Its translation: CASSPVARGDTEAFF.

The chain carries TRBV11-1 and TRBJ2-3; 9 bases are shared with TRBD1. The CDR3 spans 16 residues. The trim removed 1 base at V and 4 bases at J, leaving 6 bases unmatched. Germline V gives CDR1 SGHAT, CDR2 FQDESV (reference sequence). The CDR3 is CASSLGGQGVPDTQYF. CDR3 coding DNA: TGTGCCAGCAGCTTAGGGGGACAGGGAGTCCCAGATACGCAGTATTTT.

The chain carries TRBV21-1 and TRBJ1-1; the table's D call of TRBD1 was not tested on the DNA. TRBV21-1 is described as a pseudogene. CDR3 length: 15 amino acids. The CDR3 nucleotides are TGTGCCAGCAGCCAGTTGGACAGGGAAGGGAATGGAGCTTTCTTT. Encoded protein: CASSQLDREGNGAFF.

This chain links TRBV25-1 with TRBJ1-1, with D possibly TRBD1 on 5 matching bases. Germline V gives CDR1 MGHDK, CDR2 SYGVNS. Trimming took 7 bases from V and 4 from J, leaving 13 bases between them. The CDR3 has 13 amino acids. In DNA form, the CDR3 reads TGTGCCAGCAAGGACACTGGAAGCACTGAAGCTTTCTTT. Protein sequence: CASKDTGSTEAFF.

The chain is built from TRBV6-1 and TRBJ1-6; D not resolved. The V end was cut by 3 bases, the J end by 7 bases, with 13 bases between. The CDR3 consists of 15 residues. In germline, CDR1 is MNHNS, CDR2 SASEGT. The CDR3 DNA follows: TGTGCCAGCAGTGATAGGCGTGGGATCAATTCACCCCTCCACTTT. Translation gives CASSDRRGINSPLHF.

A remark on this clone: At the DNA level, this CDR3 is encoded by other sequences in the same sample as well. The chain employs TRBV18 and TRBJ1-1, with D tentatively TRBD1 (5 bases). The V and J ends lost 3 bases and 1 base respectively, with 6 bases between them. CDR1 is KGHSH, CDR2 LQKENI, per germline. The CDR3 totals 13 residues. Here the CDR3 DNA reads TGTGCCAGCTCACCTGGGGCGAACACTGAAGCTTTCTTT. Translated, it gives CASSPGANTEAFF.

This clone has a single count. This chain joins TRBV6-6 and TRBJ1-1, with a weak D call TRBD1 (5 bases). Germline V CDR1 and CDR2: MNHNY, SVGAGI (reference sequence). The V end lost 3 bases, the J end lost 5 bases, and 13 bases lay between the germline ends. This CDR3 is 14 amino acids long. The CDR3 sequence is CASSYGQGGTEAFF. For the CDR3, the DNA is TGTGCCAGCAGTTATGGGCAGGGAGGAACTGAAGCTTTCTTT.

The sample holds one count of this clone. The chain carries TRBV19 and TRBJ2-1; 9 bases are a match to TRBD1. Trimming at V came to 4 bases and at J to 10 bases, leaving 5 bases not matched to a gene. The germline V gene has CDR1 LNHDA and CDR2 SQIVND (reference sequence). The CDR3 totals 13 residues. CDR3 in DNA: TGTGCCAGTAGTACCAGGGGACAGGGCGAGCAGTTCTTC. Translation gives CASSTRGQGEQFF. Based on the CDR3 plus reference TRBV19 and TRBJ2-1, the full variable domain is DGGITQSPKYLFRKEGQNVTLSCEQNLNHDAMYWYRQDPGQGLRLIYYSQIVNDFQKGDIAEGYSVSREKKESFPLTVTSAQKNPTAFYLCASSTRGQGEQFFGPGTRLTVL.

The chain has TRBV6-1 and TRBJ1-5; D is ambiguous. CDR1 and CDR2 from the germline V gene are MNHNS and SASEGT. The V end lost 3 bases, the J end lost 7 bases, and 10 bases lay between the germline ends. CDR3 length: 13 residues. The CDR3 nucleotides read TGTGCCAGCAGTGAGACATACAGCCAGCCCCAGCATTTT. It translates to CASSETYSQPQHF.

The chain links TRBV13 to TRBJ1-3; 7 nucleotides match TRBD1. CDR3 size: 15 residues. The germline CDR1 and CDR2 sequences are PRHDT and FYEKMQ (reference sequence). V was pared by 5 bases and J by 4 bases, with 8 bases of the junction left unmatched. CDR3 DNA sequence: TGTGCCAGCAGCCCTCGACAGGGATCGGGAAACACCATATATTTT. Translating it yields CASSPRQGSGNTIYF.

The chain carries TRBV19 and TRBJ1-6; D might be TRBD1 (5 bases). This CDR3 spans 13 amino acids. V was clipped by 8 bases and J by 2 bases, with 7 bases between them. Germline V gene sequence: CDR1 LNHDA, CDR2 SQIVND (reference sequence). CDR3 coding DNA: TGTGCCAGTCAGGGACCCTATAATTCACCCCTCCACTTT. Its translation is CASQGPYNSPLHF.

Comment on this clone: Additional DNA sequences in this sample encode the identical CDR3. The chain recombines TRBV3-1 (or the pseudogene TRBV3-2) with TRBJ1-1; weak D call: TRBD1 (6 bases). V was cut by 1 base and J by 1 base, with 7 bases left in between. Per the germline V gene, CDR1 is LGHDT and CDR2 is YNNKEL (reference sequence). CDR3 length: 14 amino acids. The CDR3 sequence: CASSQVTGNTEAFF. CDR3 DNA sequence: TGTGCCAGCAGCCAAGTGACAGGGAACACTGAAGCTTTCTTT.

The V and J genes are TRBV29-1 and TRBJ2-7; weak D call: TRBD1 (5 bases). V gave up 4 bases and J gave up 5 bases, with 12 bases separating them. Germline V gives CDR1 SQVTM, CDR2 ANQGSEA. CDR3 length: 12 amino acids. In DNA form, the CDR3 reads TGCAGCGTTGGTCAGGGAATAAACGAGCAGTACTTC. Protein: CSVGQGINEQYF.